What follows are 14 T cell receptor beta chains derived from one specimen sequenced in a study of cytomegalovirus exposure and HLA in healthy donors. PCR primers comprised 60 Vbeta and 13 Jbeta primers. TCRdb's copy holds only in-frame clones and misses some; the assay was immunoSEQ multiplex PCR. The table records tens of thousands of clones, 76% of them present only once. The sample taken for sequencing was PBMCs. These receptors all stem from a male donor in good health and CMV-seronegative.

For the CDR3, the DNA is TGTGCCAGCTCACCTCCACCCGGTTACGAGCAGTACTTC. Protein product: CASSPPPGYEQYF. V is TRBV18 and J is TRBJ2-7; D not certain. The CDR3 is 13 amino acids. The germline CDR1 and CDR2 sequences are KGHSH and LQKENI. V shed 3 bases and J shed 4 bases, with 10 bases lying between them.

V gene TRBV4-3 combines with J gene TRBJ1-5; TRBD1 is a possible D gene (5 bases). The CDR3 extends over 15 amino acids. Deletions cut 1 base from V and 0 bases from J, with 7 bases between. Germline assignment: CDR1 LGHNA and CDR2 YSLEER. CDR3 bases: TGCGCCAGCAGCCAAGGCAGGGTTAGCAATCAGCCCCAGCATTTT. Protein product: CASSQGRVSNQPQHF.

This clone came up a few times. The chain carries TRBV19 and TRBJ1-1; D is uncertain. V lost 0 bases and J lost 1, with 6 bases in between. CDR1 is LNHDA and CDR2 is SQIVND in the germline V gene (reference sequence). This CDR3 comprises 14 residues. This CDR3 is CASSIDPGNTEAFF. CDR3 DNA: TGTGCCAGTAGTATAGATCCCGGGAACACTGAAGCTTTCTTT.

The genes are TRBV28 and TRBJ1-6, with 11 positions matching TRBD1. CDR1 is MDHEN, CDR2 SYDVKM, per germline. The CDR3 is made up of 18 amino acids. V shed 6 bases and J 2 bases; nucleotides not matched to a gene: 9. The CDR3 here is CASSHGTGGITYNSPLHF. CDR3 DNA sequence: TGTGCCAGCAGCCACGGGACAGGGGGGATCACCTATAATTCACCCCTCCACTTT. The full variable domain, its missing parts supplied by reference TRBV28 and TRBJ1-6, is DVKVTQSSRYLVKRTGEKVFLECVQDMDHENMFWYRQDPGLGLRLIYFSYDVKMKEKGDIPEGYSVSREKKERFSLILESASTNQTSMYLCASSHGTGGITYNSPLHFGNGTRLTVT.

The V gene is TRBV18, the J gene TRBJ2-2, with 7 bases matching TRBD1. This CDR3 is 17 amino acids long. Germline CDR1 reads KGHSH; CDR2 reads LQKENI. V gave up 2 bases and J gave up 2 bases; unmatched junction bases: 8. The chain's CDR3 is CASSPTWAGGNTGELFF. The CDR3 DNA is TGTGCCAGCTCACCAACTTGGGCAGGGGGAAACACCGGGGAGCTGTTTTTT.

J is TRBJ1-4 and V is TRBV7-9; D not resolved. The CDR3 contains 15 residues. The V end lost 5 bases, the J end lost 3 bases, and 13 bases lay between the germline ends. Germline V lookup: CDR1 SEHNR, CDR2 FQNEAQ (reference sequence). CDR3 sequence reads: CASSPRASANEKLFF. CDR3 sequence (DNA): TGTGCCAGCAGCCCGAGGGCTTCAGCTAATGAAAAACTGTTTTTT.

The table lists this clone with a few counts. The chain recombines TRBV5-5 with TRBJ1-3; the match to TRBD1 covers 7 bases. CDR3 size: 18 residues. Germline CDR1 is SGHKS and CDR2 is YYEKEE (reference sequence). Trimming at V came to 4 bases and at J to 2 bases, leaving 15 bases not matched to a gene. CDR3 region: CASSRSGQLNSPGNTIYF. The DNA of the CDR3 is TGTGCCAGCAGCCGTTCGGGACAGCTAAATTCACCTGGAAACACCATATATTTT.

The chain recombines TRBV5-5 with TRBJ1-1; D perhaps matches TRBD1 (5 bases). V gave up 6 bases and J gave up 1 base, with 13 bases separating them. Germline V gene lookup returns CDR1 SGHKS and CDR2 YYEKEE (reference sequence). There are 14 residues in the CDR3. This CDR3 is CASTRQGWNTEAFF. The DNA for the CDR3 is TGTGCCAGCACCCGGCAGGGTTGGAACACTGAAGCTTTCTTT. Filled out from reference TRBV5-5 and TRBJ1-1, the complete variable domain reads DAGVTQSPTHLIKTRGQQVTLRCSPISGHKSVSWYQQVLGQGPQFIFQYYEKEERGRGNFPDRFSARQFPNYSSELNVNALLLGDSALYLCASTRQGWNTEAFFGQGTRLTVV.

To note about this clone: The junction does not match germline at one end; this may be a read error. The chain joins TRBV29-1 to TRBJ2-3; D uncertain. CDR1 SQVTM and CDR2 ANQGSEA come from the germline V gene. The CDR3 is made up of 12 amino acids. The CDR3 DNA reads TGCAGCGTCGAAGGCTACCCAGATACGCAGTATTTT. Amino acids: CSVEGYPDTQYF.

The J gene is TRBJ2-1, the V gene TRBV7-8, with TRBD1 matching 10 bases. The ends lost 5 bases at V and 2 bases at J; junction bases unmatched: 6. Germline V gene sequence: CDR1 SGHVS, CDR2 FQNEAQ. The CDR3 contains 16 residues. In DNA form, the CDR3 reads TGTGCCAGCAGCCCCCCGGGGACAGGGGCCTACAATGAGCAGTTCTTC. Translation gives CASSPPGTGAYNEQFF.

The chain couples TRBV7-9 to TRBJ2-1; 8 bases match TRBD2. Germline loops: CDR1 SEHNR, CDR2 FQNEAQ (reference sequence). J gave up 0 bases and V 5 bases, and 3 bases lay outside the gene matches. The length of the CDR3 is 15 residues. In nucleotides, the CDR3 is TGTGCCAGCAGCAAAAGCGGGAGCTCCTACAATGAGCAGTTCTTC. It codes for CASSKSGSSYNEQFF.

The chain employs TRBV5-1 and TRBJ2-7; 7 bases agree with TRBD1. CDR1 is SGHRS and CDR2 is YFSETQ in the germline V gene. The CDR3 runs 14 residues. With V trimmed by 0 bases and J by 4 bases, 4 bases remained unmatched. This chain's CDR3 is CASSLEGQSYEQYF. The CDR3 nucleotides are TGCGCCAGCAGCTTGGAGGGACAGTCGTACGAGCAGTACTTC.

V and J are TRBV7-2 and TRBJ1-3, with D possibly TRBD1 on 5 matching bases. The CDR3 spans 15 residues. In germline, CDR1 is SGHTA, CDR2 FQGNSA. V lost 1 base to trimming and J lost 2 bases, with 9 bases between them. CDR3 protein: CASSLEAGPGNTIYF. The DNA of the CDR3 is TGTGCCAGCAGCTTAGAGGCAGGGCCTGGAAACACCATATATTTT.

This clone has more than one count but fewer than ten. For the CDR3, the DNA is TGTGCCAGCAGTTACTCCCTAGACAGGGGAAGTTACGAGCAGTACTTC. Amino acid sequence: CASSYSLDRGSYEQYF. The V gene is TRBV6-5, the J gene TRBJ2-7, with 8 bases lining up with TRBD1. This CDR3 contains 16 residues. Germline lookup yields CDR1 MNHEY and CDR2 SVGAGI. V was pared by 0 bases and J by 4 bases, with 8 bases of the junction left unmatched.